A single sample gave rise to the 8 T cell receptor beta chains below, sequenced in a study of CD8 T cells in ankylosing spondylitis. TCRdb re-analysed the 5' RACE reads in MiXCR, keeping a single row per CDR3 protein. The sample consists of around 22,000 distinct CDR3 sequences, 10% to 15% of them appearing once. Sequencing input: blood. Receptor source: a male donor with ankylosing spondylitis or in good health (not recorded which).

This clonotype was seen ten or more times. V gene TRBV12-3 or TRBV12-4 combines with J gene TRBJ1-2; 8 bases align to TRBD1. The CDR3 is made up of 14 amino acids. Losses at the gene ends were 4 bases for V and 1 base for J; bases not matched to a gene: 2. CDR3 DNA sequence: TGTGCCAGCAGTTATGGACAGGGTAACTATGGCTACACCTTC. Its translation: CASSYGQGNYGYTF.

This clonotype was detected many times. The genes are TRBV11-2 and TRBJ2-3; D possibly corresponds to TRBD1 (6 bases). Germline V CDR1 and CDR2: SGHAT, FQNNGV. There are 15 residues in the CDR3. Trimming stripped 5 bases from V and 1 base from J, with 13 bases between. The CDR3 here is CASSNFGQRTDTQYF. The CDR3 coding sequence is TGTGCCAGCAGCAATTTTGGACAGCGCACAGATACGCAGTATTTT.

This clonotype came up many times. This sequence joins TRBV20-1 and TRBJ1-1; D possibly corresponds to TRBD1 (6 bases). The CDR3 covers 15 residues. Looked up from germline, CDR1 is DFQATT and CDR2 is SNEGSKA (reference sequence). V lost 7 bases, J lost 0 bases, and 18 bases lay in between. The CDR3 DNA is TGCAGTGGGTTGAAGACCGGACAGTTGAACACTGAAGCTTTCTTT. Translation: CSGLKTGQLNTEAFF.

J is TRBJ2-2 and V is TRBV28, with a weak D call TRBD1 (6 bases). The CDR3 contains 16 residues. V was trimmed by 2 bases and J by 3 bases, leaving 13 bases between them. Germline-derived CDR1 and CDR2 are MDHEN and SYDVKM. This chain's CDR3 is CASSLPRTDYTGELFF. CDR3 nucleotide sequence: TGTGCCAGCAGTTTACCACGGACAGACTACACCGGGGAGCTGTTTTTT.

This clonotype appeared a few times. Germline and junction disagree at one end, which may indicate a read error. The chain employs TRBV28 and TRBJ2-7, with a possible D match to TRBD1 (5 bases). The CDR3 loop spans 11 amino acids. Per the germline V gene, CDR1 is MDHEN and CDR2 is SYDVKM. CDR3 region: CASSTRQRWHF. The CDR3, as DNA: TGTGCCAGCAGCACCAGACAGAGGTGGCACTTC.

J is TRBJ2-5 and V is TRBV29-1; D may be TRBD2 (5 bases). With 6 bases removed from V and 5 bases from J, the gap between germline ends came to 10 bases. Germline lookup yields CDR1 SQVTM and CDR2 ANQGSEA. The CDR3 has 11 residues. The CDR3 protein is CSVEEGETQYF. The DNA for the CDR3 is TGCAGCGTGGAGGAAGGGGAGACCCAGTACTTC.

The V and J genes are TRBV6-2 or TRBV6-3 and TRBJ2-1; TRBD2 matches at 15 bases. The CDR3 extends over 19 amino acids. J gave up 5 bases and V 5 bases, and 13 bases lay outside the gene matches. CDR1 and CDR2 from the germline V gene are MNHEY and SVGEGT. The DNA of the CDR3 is TGTGCCAGCAGTGGCGGGACTAGCGGGAGGCCATATGGGAACAATGAGCAGTTCTTC. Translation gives CASSGGTSGRPYGNNEQFF.

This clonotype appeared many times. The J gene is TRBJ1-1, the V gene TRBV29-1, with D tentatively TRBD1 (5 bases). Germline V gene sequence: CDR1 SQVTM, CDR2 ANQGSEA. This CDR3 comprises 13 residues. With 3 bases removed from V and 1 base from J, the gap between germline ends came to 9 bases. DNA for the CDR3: TGCAGCGTTGAGGCGACAGCGAACACTGAAGCTTTCTTT. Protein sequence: CSVEATANTEAFF.